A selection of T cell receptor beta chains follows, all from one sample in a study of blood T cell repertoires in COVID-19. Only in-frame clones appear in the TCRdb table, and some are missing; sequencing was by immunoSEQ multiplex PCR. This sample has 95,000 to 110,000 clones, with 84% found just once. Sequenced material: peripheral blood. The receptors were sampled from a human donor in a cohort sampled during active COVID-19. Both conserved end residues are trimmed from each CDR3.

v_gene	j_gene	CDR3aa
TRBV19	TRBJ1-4	ASSMDGRGATNEKLF
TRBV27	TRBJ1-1	ASSLYQGTEAF
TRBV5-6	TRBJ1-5	ASSFRSNQPQH
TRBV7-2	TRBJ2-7	ASSLGSGASYEQY
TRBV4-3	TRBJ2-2	ASSQADRNTGELF
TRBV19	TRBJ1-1	ASKRDNWGTTEAF
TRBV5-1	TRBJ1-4	ASSLAQGGAEKLF
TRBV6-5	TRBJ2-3	ASSYSSGDTQY
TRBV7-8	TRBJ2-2	ASSLGGLGNTGELF
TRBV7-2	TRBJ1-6	ASSLALWQGGSPLH
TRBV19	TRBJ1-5	ASSPEGISNQPQH
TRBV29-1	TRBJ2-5	SVYLAGVGETQY
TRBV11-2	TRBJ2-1	ASSLILAGVDNEQF
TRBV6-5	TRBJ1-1	ASRVRESNTEAF
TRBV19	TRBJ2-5	ASSLGGVETQY
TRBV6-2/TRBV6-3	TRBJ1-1	ASRPTGASMNTEAF
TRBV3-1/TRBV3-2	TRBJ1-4	ASSQDGAYVQLF
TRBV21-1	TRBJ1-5	ASSKDSTKQPQH
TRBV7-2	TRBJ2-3	ASSFQGARGTDTQY
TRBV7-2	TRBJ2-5	ASIQDRARGETQY
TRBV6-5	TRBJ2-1	ASSYWTGGYEQF
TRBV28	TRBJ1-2	ASSFPGDYGYT
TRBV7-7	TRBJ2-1	ASSRMTGYEQF
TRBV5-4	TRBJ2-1	ASIDASGTGNEQF
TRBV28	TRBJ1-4	ASSSRTQGQGGVATNEKLF
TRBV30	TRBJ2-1	AWSVPSGRGPNEQF
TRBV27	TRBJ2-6	ASSGTASSGANVLT
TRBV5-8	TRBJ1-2	ASSFRGPYGYT
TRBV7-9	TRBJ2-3	ASSRAGGTDTQY
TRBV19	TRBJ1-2	ASSPARTAYGYT
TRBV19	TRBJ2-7	ASRGTGSSYEQY
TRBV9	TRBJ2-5	ASSVVGTSGNSNSETQY
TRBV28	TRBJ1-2	ASSLAGGSYGYT